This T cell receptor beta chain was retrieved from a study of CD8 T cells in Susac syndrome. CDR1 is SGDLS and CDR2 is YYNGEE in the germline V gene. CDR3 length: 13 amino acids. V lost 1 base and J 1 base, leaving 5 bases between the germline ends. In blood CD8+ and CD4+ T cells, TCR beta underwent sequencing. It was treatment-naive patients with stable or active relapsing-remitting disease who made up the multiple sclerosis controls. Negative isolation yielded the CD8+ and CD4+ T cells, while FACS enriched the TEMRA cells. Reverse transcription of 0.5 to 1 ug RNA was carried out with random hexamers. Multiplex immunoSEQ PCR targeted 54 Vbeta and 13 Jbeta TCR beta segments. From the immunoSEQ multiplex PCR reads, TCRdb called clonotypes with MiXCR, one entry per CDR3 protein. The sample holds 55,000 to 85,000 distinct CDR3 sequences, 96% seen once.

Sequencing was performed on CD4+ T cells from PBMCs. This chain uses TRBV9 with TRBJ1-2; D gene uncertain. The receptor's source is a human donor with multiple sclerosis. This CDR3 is CASSVRVNYGYTF. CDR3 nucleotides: TGTGCCAGCAGCGTAAGAGTTAACTATGGCTACACCTTC.